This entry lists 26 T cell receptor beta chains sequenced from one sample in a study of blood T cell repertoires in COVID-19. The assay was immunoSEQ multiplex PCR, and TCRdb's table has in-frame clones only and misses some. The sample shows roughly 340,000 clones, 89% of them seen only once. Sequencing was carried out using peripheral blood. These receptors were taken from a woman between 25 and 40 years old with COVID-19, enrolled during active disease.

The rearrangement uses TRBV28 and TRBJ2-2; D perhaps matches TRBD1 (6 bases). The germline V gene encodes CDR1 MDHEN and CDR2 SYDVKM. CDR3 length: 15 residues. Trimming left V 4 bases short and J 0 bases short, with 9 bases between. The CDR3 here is CASSSGTPNTGELFF. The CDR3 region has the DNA TGTGCCAGCAGTTCTGGGACACCGAACACCGGGGAGCTGTTTTTT.

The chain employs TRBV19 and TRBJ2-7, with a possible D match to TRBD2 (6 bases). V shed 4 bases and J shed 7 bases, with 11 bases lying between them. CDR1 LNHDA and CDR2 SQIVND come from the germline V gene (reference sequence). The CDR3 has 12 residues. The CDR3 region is CASSKEGMEQYF. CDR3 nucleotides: TGTGCCAGTAGTAAGGAGGGAATGGAGCAGTACTTC. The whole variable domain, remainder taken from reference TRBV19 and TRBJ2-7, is DGGITQSPKYLFRKEGQNVTLSCEQNLNHDAMYWYRQDPGQGLRLIYYSQIVNDFQKGDIAEGYSVSREKKESFPLTVTSAQKNPTAFYLCASSKEGMEQYFGPGTRLTVT.

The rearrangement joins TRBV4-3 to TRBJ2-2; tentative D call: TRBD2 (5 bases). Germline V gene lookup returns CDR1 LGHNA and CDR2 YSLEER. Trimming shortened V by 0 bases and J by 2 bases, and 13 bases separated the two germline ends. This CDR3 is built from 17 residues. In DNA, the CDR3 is TGCGCCAGCAGCCAAGATAGCCCAGCGGCTAACACCGGGGAGCTGTTTTTT. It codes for CASSQDSPAANTGELFF.

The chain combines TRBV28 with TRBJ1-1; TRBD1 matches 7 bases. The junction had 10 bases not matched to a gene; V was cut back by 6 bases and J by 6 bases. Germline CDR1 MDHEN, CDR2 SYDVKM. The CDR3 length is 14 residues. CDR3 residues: CASSRGTAAAEAFF. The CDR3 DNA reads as TGTGCCAGCAGCCGCGGGACAGCCGCGGCTGAAGCTTTCTTT. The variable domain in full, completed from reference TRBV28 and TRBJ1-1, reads DVKVTQSSRYLVKRTGEKVFLECVQDMDHENMFWYRQDPGLGLRLIYFSYDVKMKEKGDIPEGYSVSREKKERFSLILESASTNQTSMYLCASSRGTAAAEAFFGQGTRLTVV.

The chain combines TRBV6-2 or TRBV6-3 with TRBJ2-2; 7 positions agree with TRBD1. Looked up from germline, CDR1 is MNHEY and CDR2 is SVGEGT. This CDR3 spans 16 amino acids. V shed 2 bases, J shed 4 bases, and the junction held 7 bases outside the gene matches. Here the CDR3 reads CASSYLLNRGTGELFF. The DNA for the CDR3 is TGTGCCAGCAGTTACCTACTCAACAGGGGCACCGGGGAGCTGTTTTTT.

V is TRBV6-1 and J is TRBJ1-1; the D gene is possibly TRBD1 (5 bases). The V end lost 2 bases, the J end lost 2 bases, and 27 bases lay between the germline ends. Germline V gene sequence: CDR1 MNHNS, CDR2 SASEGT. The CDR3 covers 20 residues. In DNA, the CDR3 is TGTGCCAGCAGTGAAAGTTATCCGGGACTCCTAGACGGCGGTAACACTGAAGCTTTCTTT. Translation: CASSESYPGLLDGGNTEAFF.

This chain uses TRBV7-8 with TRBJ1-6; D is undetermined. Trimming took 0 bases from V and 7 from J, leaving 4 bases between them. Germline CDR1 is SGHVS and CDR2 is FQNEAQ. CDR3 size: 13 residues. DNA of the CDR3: TGTGCCAGCAGCTTAGCGGCCAATTCACCCCTCCACTTT. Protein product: CASSLAANSPLHF.

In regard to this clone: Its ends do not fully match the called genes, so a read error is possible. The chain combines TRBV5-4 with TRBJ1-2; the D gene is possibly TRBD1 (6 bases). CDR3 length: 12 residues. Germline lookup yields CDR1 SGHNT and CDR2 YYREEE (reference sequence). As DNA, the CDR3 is TGTGCCAGCAGCCCTATAGGGACAACAACCTCCTTC. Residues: CASSPIGTTTSF.

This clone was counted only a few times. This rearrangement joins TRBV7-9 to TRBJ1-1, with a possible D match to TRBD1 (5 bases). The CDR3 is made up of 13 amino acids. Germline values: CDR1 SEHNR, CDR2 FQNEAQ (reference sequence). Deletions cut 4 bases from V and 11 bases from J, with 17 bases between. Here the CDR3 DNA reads TGTGCCAGCAGCTCCAGGGCTGAACGGGCGGCTTTCTTT. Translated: CASSSRAERAAFF.

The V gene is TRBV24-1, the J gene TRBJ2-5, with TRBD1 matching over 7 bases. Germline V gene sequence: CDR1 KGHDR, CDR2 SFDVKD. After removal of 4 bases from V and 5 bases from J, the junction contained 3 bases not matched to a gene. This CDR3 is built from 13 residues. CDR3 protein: CATSDPGQETQYF. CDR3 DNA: TGTGCCACCAGTGACCCGGGACAGGAGACCCAGTACTTC.

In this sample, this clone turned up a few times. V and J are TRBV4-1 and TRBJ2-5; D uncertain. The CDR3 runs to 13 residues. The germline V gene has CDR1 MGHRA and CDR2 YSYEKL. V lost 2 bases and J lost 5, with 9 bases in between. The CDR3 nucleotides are TGCGCCAGCAGCCAATGGAGACGGGAGACCCAGTACTTC. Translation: CASSQWRRETQYF.

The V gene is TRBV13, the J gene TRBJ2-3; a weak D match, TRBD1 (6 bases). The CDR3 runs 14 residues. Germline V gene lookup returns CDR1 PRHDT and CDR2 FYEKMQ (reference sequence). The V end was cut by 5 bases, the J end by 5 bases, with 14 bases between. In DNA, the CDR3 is TGTGCCAGCAGCCCTGGGACAAAGGAAGATACGCAGTATTTT. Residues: CASSPGTKEDTQYF.

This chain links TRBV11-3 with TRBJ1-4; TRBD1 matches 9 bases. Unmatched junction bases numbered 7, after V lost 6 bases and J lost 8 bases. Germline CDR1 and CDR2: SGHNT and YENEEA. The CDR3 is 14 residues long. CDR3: CASSPTGGGEKLFF. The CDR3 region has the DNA TGTGCCAGCAGTCCAACAGGGGGCGGCGAAAAACTGTTTTTT. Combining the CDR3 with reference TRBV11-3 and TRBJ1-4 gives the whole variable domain EAGVVQSPRYKIIEKKQPVAFWCNPISGHNTLYWYLQNLGQGPELLIRYENEEAVDDSQLPKDRFSAERLKGVDSTLKIQPAELGDSAVYLCASSPTGGGEKLFFGSGTQLSVL.

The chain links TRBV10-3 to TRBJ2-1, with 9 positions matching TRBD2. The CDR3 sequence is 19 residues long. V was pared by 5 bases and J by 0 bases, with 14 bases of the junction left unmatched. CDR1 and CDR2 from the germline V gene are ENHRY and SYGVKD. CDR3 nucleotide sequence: TGTGCCATCAGTAGCTCGGGGACTAGCCGTCACCTCTCCTACAATGAGCAGTTCTTC. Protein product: CAISSSGTSRHLSYNEQFF.

DNA of the CDR3: TGTGCCAGTTCCCGTAGAGGACAGGAACATTATGGCTACACCTTC. This sequence encodes CASSRRGQEHYGYTF. The chain carries TRBV19 and TRBJ1-2; 7 nucleotides match TRBD1. Trimming removed 8 bases from V and 5 bases from J; junction bases left unmatched: 14. The CDR3 consists of 15 residues. Germline lookup yields CDR1 LNHDA and CDR2 SQIVND (reference sequence).

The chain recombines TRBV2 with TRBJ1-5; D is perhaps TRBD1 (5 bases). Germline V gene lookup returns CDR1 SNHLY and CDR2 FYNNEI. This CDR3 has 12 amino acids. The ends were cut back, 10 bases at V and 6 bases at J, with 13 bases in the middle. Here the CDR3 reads CAISLGGQPQHF. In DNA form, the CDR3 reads TGTGCCATCTCCCTCGGGGGTCAGCCCCAGCATTTT.

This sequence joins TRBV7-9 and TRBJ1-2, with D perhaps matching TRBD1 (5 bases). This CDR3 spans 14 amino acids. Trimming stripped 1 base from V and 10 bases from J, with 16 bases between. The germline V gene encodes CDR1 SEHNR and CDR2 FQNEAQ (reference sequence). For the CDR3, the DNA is TGTGCCAGCAGCTTAGTCGGGGGTAGTCGCTCCTACACCTTC. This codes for CASSLVGGSRSYTF.

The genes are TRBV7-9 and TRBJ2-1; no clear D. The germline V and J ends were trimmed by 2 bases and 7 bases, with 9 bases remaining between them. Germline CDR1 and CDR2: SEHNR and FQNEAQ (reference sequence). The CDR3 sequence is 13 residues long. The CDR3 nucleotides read TGTGCCAGCAGCTTAATGACCGGGAATGAGCAGTTCTTC. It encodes CASSLMTGNEQFF.

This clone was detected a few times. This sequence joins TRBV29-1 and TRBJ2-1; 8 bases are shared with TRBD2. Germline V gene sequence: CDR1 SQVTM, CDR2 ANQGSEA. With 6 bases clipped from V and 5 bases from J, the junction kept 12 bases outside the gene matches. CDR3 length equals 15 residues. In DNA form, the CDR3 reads TGCAGCGTAGGAGCGGGACTAGAGGTGAACAATGAGCAGTTCTTC. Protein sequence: CSVGAGLEVNNEQFF.

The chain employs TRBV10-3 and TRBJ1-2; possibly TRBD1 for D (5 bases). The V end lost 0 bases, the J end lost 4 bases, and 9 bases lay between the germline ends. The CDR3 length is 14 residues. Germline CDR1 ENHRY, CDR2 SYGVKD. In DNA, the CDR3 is TGTGCCATCAGTGAGTCGACCGACAGCTATGGCTACACCTTC. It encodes CAISESTDSYGYTF.

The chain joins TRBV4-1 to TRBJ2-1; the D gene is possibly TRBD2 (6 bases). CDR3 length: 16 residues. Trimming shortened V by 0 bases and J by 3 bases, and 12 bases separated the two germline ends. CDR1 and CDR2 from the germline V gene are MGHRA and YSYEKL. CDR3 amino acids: CASSQEAGALYNEQFF. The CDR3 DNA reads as TGCGCCAGCAGCCAAGAAGCGGGCGCCCTCTACAATGAGCAGTTCTTC.

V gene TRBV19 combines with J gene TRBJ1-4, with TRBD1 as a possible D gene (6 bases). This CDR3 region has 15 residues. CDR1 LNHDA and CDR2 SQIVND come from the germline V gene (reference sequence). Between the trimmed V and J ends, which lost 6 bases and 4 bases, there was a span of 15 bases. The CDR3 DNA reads TGTGCCAGTAGAGCCGACAGGCAATATAATGAAAAACTGTTTTTT. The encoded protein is CASRADRQYNEKLFF.

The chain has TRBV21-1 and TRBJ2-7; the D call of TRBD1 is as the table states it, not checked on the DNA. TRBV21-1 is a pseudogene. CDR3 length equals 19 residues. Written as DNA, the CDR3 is TGTGCCATCCCCCTTAAATCCCCCCTTTTCCTGGGACAAGATTACGAGCAGTACGTC. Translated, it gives CAIPLKSPLFLGQDYEQYV.

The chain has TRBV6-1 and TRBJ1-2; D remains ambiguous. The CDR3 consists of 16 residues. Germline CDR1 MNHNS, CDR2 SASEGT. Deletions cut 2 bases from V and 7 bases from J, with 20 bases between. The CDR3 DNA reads TGTGCCAGCAGTGAAACGAGGGCAGCCTGGCGAGGTGGCTACACCTTC. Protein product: CASSETRAAWRGGYTF.

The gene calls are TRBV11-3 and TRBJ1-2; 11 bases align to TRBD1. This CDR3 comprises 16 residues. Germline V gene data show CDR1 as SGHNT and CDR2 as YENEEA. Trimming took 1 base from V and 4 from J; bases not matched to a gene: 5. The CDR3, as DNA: TGTGCCAGCAGCTTAGGGACAGGGGGCGGTATCTATGGCTACACCTTC. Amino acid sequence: CASSLGTGGGIYGYTF.

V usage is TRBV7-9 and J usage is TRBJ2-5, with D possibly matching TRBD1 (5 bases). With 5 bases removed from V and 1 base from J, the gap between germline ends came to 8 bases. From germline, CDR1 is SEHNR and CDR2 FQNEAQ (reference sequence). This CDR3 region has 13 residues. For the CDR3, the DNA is TGTGCCAGCAGCACGACAGTCCAAGAGACCCAGTACTTC. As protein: CASSTTVQETQYF.